These T cell receptor beta chains were read from a single sample in a study of regulatory T cells in long-lasting Graves disease. TCRdb re-derived calls from the multiplex PCR reads in MiXCR, one entry per CDR3 protein. The table records some 500,000 distinct CDR3 sequences, approximately 12% of them present only once. In addition, the sample was reused for a study of T cells in Graves' hyperthyroidism and ophthalmopathy.

The input for sequencing was peripheral blood mononuclear cells (PBMCs), taken at new diagnosis, from a patient treated with antithyroid drugs. These TCRs come from a man younger than 40 with Graves disease. Both conserved end residues are part of each CDR3. Fields, in order: J gene, D gene, clone size, V gene, CDR3 DNA, CDR3 protein. The D gene is left open where the match is weak. Clone size is not always given. Where it is, it says once, few, many or a class for expanded clones.

J: TRBJ1-1; D: NA; size: NA; V: TRBV12-3/TRBV12-4; DNA: TGTGCCAGCAGTTTCGCCGGGACATCAAACACTGAAGCTTTCTTT; CDR3: CASSFAGTSNTEAFF
J: TRBJ2-1; D: NA; size: few; V: TRBV24-1; DNA: TGTGCCACCAGTCGAGCAGGTGGTAATGAGCAGTTCTTC; CDR3: CATSRAGGNEQFF
J: TRBJ2-7; D: TRBD2; size: many; V: TRBV9; DNA: TGTGCCAGCAGCCCTCGGTCGGTAGCGGGACATACCTACGAGCAGTACTTC; CDR3: CASSPRSVAGHTYEQYF
J: TRBJ2-3; D: NA; size: NA; V: TRBV6-1; DNA: TGTGCCACCAGACCATTTTCGGGGGACACAGATACGCAGTATTTT; CDR3: CATRPFSGDTDTQYF
J: TRBJ2-1; D: NA; size: NA; V: TRBV9; DNA: TGTGCCAGCAGCGTAGCACCGAACAATGAGCAGTTCTTC; CDR3: CASSVAPNNEQFF
J: TRBJ1-1; D: NA; size: many; V: TRBV6-2/TRBV6-3; DNA: TGTGCCAGCAGTTATTCCACCAGGGGTATCGGGGCTTTCTTT; CDR3: CASSYSTRGIGAFF
J: TRBJ1-1; D: TRBD1; size: many; V: TRBV29-1; DNA: TGCAGCGTTGCCGTACAGGGGGAAACTGAAGCTTTCTTT; CDR3: CSVAVQGETEAFF
J: TRBJ2-1; D: NA; size: many; V: TRBV10-1; DNA: TGCGCCAGCAGTTTAGACAGGGGCCAAGCGGGAAACAAGGAGCAGTTCTTC; CDR3: CASSLDRGQAGNKEQFF
J: TRBJ2-7; D: TRBD2; size: many; V: TRBV12-3/TRBV12-4; DNA: TGTGCCAGCAGTTTGGCGGGAGTCTCCTACGAGCAGTACTTC; CDR3: CASSLAGVSYEQYF
J: TRBJ2-3; D: TRBD1; size: NA; V: TRBV20-1; DNA: TGCAGTGCCCCGAGATCAGACAGGGTCACAGATACGCAGTATTTT; CDR3: CSAPRSDRVTDTQYF
J: TRBJ2-1; D: NA; size: NA; V: TRBV6-2/TRBV6-3; DNA: TGTGCCACCCTTAGCGATCACTCCTACGATGAGCAGTTCTTC; CDR3: CATLSDHSYDEQFF
J: TRBJ2-3; D: NA; size: many; V: TRBV11-2; DNA: TGTGCCAGCAGCGCGGGAACGTTCGCCTCAGATACGCAGTATTTT; CDR3: CASSAGTFASDTQYF
J: TRBJ1-1; D: NA; size: many; V: TRBV13; DNA: TGTGCCAGCAGCTTAGTTACTGAAGCTTTCTTT; CDR3: CASSLVTEAFF
J: TRBJ2-7; D: NA; size: NA; V: TRBV5-1; DNA: TGCGCCAGCAGCCCCCCTAGCTCGGAGCAGTACTTC; CDR3: CASSPPSSEQYF
J: TRBJ1-2; D: TRBD1; size: NA; V: TRBV12-3/TRBV12-4; DNA: TGTGCCAGCACCGACGGACAGGGGTTGGGCTACACCTTC; CDR3: CASTDGQGLGYTF
J: TRBJ2-3; D: NA; size: NA; V: TRBV19; DNA: TGTGCCAGTAGTGCCCGCCTGACTAGTTTAGCCACAGATACGCAGTATTTT; CDR3: CASSARLTSLATDTQYF
J: TRBJ2-5; D: TRBD2; size: many; V: TRBV24-1; DNA: TGTGCCACCAGTGATTCCTCCACGGGACTAGCGGAGACCCAGTACTTC; CDR3: CATSDSSTGLAETQYF
J: TRBJ2-7; D: NA; size: many; V: TRBV20-1; DNA: TGCAGTGCTAGAGACGTAGGCTACGAGCAGTACTTC; CDR3: CSARDVGYEQYF
J: TRBJ2-1; D: TRBD2; size: once; V: TRBV19; DNA: TGTGCCAGTACGGCGGGAGCCGGCAATGAGCAGTTCTTC; CDR3: CASTAGAGNEQFF
J: TRBJ2-3; D: NA; size: NA; V: TRBV5-1; DNA: TGCGCCAGCAGTCTAGGATCCGGGGAGGTTACGCAGTATTTT; CDR3: CASSLGSGEVTQYF
J: TRBJ2-3; D: TRBD2; size: many; V: TRBV20-1; DNA: TGCAGTGCTAGCGGGAGGTCTAGCACAGATACGCAGTATTTT; CDR3: CSASGRSSTDTQYF
J: TRBJ2-5; D: TRBD2; size: many; V: TRBV12-3/TRBV12-4; DNA: TGTGCCAGCAGCCTCACGGGACTAGCGCAAACGGGGACCCAGTACTTC; CDR3: CASSLTGLAQTGTQYF
J: TRBJ2-7; D: NA; size: many; V: TRBV11-2; DNA: TGTGCCAGCAGCCAACTGGGCGGTAGCGGACCCTACGAGCAGTACTTC; CDR3: CASSQLGGSGPYEQYF
J: TRBJ2-7; D: NA; size: many; V: TRBV2; DNA: TGTGCCAGCAGTGCCAGGGAATACATTTATCTCGAGCAGTACTTC; CDR3: CASSAREYIYLEQYF
J: TRBJ2-3; D: NA; size: many; V: TRBV7-6; DNA: TGTGCCAGCAGCTTATCCGATCATACGCAGTATTTT; CDR3: CASSLSDHTQYF
J: TRBJ1-5; D: TRBD1; size: many; V: TRBV5-1; DNA: TGCGCCAGCAGCCCGACAGGGTCCGATCAGCCCCAGCATTTT; CDR3: CASSPTGSDQPQHF
J: TRBJ2-7; D: NA; size: NA; V: TRBV29-1; DNA: TGCAGCGTTGAAGGAGAGGAGGTCTCCTACGAGCAGTACTTC; CDR3: CSVEGEEVSYEQYF
J: TRBJ1-2; D: NA; size: NA; V: TRBV29-1; DNA: TGCAGCGCTGATCGGGGGGGCTATGGCTACACCTTC; CDR3: CSADRGGYGYTF
J: TRBJ2-7; D: NA; size: many; V: TRBV20-1; DNA: TGCAGTGCTACCGAAGGGGCGGGGCAGTACTTC; CDR3: CSATEGAGQYF
J: TRBJ2-2; D: NA; size: many; V: TRBV12-3/TRBV12-4; DNA: TGTGCCAGCCTTAAATTGACTTACACCGGGGAGCTGTTTTTT; CDR3: CASLKLTYTGELFF
J: TRBJ2-1; D: TRBD1; size: NA; V: TRBV12-3/TRBV12-4; DNA: TGTGCCAGCAGGCAAATAGGCGGGACAGGACACAATGAGCAGTTCTTC; CDR3: CASRQIGGTGHNEQFF
J: TRBJ2-4; D: NA; size: few; V: TRBV20-1; DNA: TGCAGTGCTCTGGACAGTCGGTCCTTAGCCCAAAACATTCAGTACTTC; CDR3: CSALDSRSLAQNIQYF
J: TRBJ2-2; D: TRBD1; size: many; V: TRBV7-9; DNA: TGTGCCAGCAGCTTCATGCAGGGGGCCGGGGAGCTGTTTTTT; CDR3: CASSFMQGAGELFF
J: TRBJ1-5; D: NA; size: many; V: TRBV12-3/TRBV12-4; DNA: TGTGCCAGCAGGGGGGGCCTGGATCAGCCCCAGCATTTT; CDR3: CASRGGLDQPQHF
J: TRBJ2-2; D: NA; size: few; V: TRBV29-1; DNA: TGCAGCGTTGAAGATGGGGGGGGCTCGAGGACCGGGGAGCTGTTTTTT; CDR3: CSVEDGGGSRTGELFF
J: TRBJ1-1; D: NA; size: NA; V: TRBV16; DNA: TGTGCCAGCAGCCAGGCGGGGAACACTGTAGCTTTCTTT; CDR3: CASSQAGNTVAFF
J: TRBJ1-3; D: NA; size: many; V: TRBV6-1; DNA: TGTGCCAGCAGTGCTACCCCCGGGACTCATTACTCTGGAAACACCATATATTTT; CDR3: CASSATPGTHYSGNTIYF
J: TRBJ2-1; D: TRBD2; size: few; V: TRBV5-1; DNA: TGCGCCAGCAGCTGGACTAGCGGGGGCTACAATGAGCAGTTCTTC; CDR3: CASSWTSGGYNEQFF
J: TRBJ1-5; D: NA; size: many; V: TRBV5-1; DNA: TGCGCCAGCAGCTTGGAAGGGAACAGCAATCAGCCCCAGCATTTT; CDR3: CASSLEGNSNQPQHF
J: TRBJ2-4; D: NA; size: many; V: TRBV29-1; DNA: TGCAGCGTTGTAGTTCCGGGAGCCAAAAACATTCAGTACTTC; CDR3: CSVVVPGAKNIQYF
J: TRBJ2-3; D: TRBD1; size: NA; V: TRBV6-1; DNA: TGTGCCAGCAGGACAGGGGAGACAGATACGCAGTATTTT; CDR3: CASRTGETDTQYF
J: TRBJ2-7; D: TRBD2; size: NA; V: TRBV11-3; DNA: TGTGCCAGCAGCCTGTCCGGACTAGCTACCCACGAGCAGTACTTC; CDR3: CASSLSGLATHEQYF
J: TRBJ2-5; D: TRBD1; size: many; V: TRBV5-1; DNA: TGCGCCAGCAGCTTGGAAGGGACAGGCCAAGAGACCCAGTACTTC; CDR3: CASSLEGTGQETQYF